This TCR beta chain was captured in a study of cytotoxic CD8 clonotypes in ibrutinib-treated CLL. CDR3 length: 16 residues. Germline values: CDR1 KGHSH, CDR2 LQKENI. V was shortened by 0 bases and J by 4 bases, with 10 bases between the two germline ends. Study results and limitations: Sampling time points were not equivalent between sustained-remission and progressing patients. At ibrutinib response, clonality increased, and at progression it declined back toward baseline.

Notes on this clone: Its antigen is not identified.

Sequencing was designed to attain a depth spanning 1 in 200,000 to 1 in 1 million T cells. Assay: immunoSEQ multiplex PCR; the TCRdb copy retains only in-frame clones and omits some. This sample has approximately 92,000 clones, with roughly three quarters found just once. Sequenced material: PBMCs, taken after 24 months of ibrutinib treatment. This clonotype was sampled from a human donor with chronic lymphocytic leukemia. The V gene is TRBV18, the J gene TRBJ2-6, with D unresolved. Here the CDR3 DNA reads TGTGCCAGCTCACCACCCCAGAGCTGGGGGGCCAACGTCCTGACTTTC. Protein sequence: CASSPPQSWGANVLTF.